This T cell receptor (beta chain) was sequenced during a study of blood T cells in healthy people across ages. Whole-study results and caveats: Versus aged donors, long-lived donors had higher diversity and more naive CD4+ cells. Total diversity from one million sequenced T cells was likely underestimated.

Trimming pared 5 bases from V and 5 bases from J, leaving 13 bases between. Germline V gene sequence: CDR1 DFQATT, CDR2 SNEGSKA (reference sequence). CDR3 length equals 13 residues. The second PCR ran roughly 6 to 11 cycles with a sample-barcoded 5' primer and J-beta primers. TCRdb re-analysed the 5' RACE reads in MiXCR, keeping a single row per CDR3 protein. The table has around 800,000 distinct CDR3 sequences, about 47% seen once. This clonotype was observed once. Its antigen is not known. This sequence joins TRBV20-1 and TRBJ2-1, with D hard to call. The source of this sequence is a man older than 75 in good health. Sequenced: blood. The CDR3 bases are TGCAGTGCTCCGGCCGACCGACACAATGAGCAGTTCTTC. It encodes CSAPADRHNEQFF.